The T cell receptor beta chain under discussion was sequenced for a study of tumor-infiltrating lymphocytes in primary liver carcinoma. Turning to the study itself: Surgical resection served as treatment for the primary liver carcinoma of these patients.

Unsorted whole blood served as the source of blood RNA, and germline DNA was extracted as well. Peripheral blood, around 4 milliliters, was collected prior to surgery. Constant-region priming of around 490 ng total RNA yielded TCR beta cDNA. Employing slightly modified ARM-PCR, three nested multiplex PCR rounds were run, and these gave rise to the TCR beta libraries. TCRdb processed the multiplex PCR reads anew with MiXCR; each CDR3 protein has one entry. Counted here are some 320,000 distinct CDR3 sequences, roughly 60% occurring once; the ten biggest clones make up roughly 8.9%. Sequenced: peripheral blood. The receptor comes from a man in his forties or fifties with primary liver carcinoma and hepatitis B virus infection.

The CDR3 loop is CASSEGGPNTEAFF. The CDR3 DNA follows: TGCGCCAGCAGTGAAGGGGGCCCGAACACTGAAGCTTTCTTT. This rearrangement joins TRBV23-1 to TRBJ1-1, with 7 bases lining up with TRBD1. TRBV23-1 is placed among ORFs of uncertain function. V gave up 5 bases and J gave up 1 base; unmatched junction bases: 4. The CDR3 contains 14 residues.